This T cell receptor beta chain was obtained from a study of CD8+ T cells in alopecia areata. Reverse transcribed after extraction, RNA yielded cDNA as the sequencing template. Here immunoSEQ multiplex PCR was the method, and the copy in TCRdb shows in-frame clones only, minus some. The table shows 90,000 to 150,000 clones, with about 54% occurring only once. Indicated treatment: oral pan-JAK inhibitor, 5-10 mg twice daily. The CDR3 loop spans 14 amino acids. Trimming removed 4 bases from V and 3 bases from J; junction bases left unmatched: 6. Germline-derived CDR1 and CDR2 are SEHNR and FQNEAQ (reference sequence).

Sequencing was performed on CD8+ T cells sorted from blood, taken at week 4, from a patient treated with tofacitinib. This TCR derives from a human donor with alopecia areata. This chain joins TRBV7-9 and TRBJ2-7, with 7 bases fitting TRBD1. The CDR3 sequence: CASSSGGQVYEQYF. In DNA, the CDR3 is TGTGCCAGCAGCTCTGGCGGACAGGTCTACGAGCAGTACTTC.